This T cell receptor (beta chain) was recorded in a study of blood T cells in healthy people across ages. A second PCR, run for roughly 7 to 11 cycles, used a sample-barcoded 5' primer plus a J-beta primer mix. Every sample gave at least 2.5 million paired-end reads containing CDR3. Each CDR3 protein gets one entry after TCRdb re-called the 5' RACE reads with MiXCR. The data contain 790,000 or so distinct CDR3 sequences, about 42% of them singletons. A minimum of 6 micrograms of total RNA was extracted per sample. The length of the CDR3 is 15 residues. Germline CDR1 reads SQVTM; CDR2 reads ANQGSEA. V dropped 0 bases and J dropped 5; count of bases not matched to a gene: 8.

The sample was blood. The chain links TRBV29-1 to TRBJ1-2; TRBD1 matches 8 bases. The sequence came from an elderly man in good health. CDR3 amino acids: CSVEDPTGDGYGYTF. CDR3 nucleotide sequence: TGCAGCGTTGAAGACCCGACAGGGGATGGTTATGGCTACACCTTC.